Only a few counts were recorded for the clone carrying this T cell receptor (beta chain). The data were taken from a study of T-cell reconstitution after alpha-beta-depleted transplantation in children. Germline V gene sequence: CDR1 SGHAT, CDR2 FQNNGV. V lost 3 bases to trimming and J lost 5 bases, with 13 bases between them. This CDR3 spans 14 amino acids. Preparation of the TCRbeta library involved a method that used unique molecular identifiers. MiXCR, applied by TCRdb to the PCR reads, yields one record per CDR3 protein. This sample yields hundreds of thousands of distinct CDR3 sequences, of which around 16% are seen a single time; over 3% belongs to the top ten.

The specimen was PBMCs from the stem cell graft donor, collected from the stem cell graft. V usage is TRBV11-2 and J usage is TRBJ2-5, with D tentatively TRBD1 (6 bases). The origin of this receptor is a human donor who donated a stem cell graft to a child with acute lymphoblastic leukemia. CDR3 nucleotide sequence: TGTGCCAGCAGCTTCAGGGGAAGGAAGGAGACCCAGTACTTC. This sequence encodes CASSFRGRKETQYF. The complete variable domain, with remaining parts taken from reference TRBV11-2 and TRBJ2-5, reads EAGVAQSPRYKIIEKRQSVAFWCNPISGHATLYWYQQILGQGPKLLIQFQNNGVVDDSQLPKDRFSAERLKGVDSTLKIQPAKLEDSAVYLCASSFRGRKETQYFGPGTRLLVL.